A single T cell receptor beta chain is shown here with its context. The antigen it recognizes is unknown. No much larger clone is present one base from it, and per-base qualities are unavailable. As encoded in the germline V gene (reference sequence), CDR1 is DFQATT while CDR2 is SNEGSKA. V gives up 2 bases and J gives up 7 bases, and the segment between their germline ends measures 18 bases. Reading from cysteine to phenylalanine, the CDR3 counts 15 amino acids. The only DNA kept is the CDR3, 45 bases in frame from the first base. High-throughput TCR beta sequencing profiled peripheral blood CD8+ and CD4+ T cells from healthy donors, Susac syndrome patients and multiple sclerosis patients. The healthy donors served as controls matched for age and sex. Bulk CD8+ and CD4+ T cells were purified by magnetic negative isolation, while CD8+ TEMRA cells were enriched using FACS. Blood was collected in EDTA tubes and processed within 24 hours, with PBMCs isolated through density gradient centrifugation. PBMCs intended for TCR sequencing were cryopreserved in liquid nitrogen and were subsequently thawed in a 37 degrees C water bath. Purity of sorted or isolated CD4+, CD8+ and CD8+ TEMRA cells was at least 90%.

This sample was included in a study of CD8 T cells in Susac syndrome (dated by TCRdb to the late 2010s). In the study overall: Whether CD8+ T cell activation and differentiation in Susac syndrome was antigen driven was tested using repertoire sequencing. Points the paper makes about the study in general: The study acknowledged that relatively few individuals were included in the TCR sequencing and HLA analysis.

RNA was extracted with the RNeasy kit and roughly 0.5 to 1 ug was reverse transcribed using random hexamers. The immunoSEQ multiplex PCR assay, which covers 54 Vbeta and 13 Jbeta segments, was used to amplify TCR beta CDR3 regions. PCR amplification bias was corrected by using a synthetic template baseline for primer optimization and computational correction. As for the authors' bioinformatics: Reads were annotated to V, D and J genes per IMGT and analyzed with immunoSEQ Analyzer, keeping only productive sequences. To calculate clonality, Shannon entropy was normalized by log2 of the number of productive unique sequences and then subtracted from one. For each patient and control, public and private clones were evaluated within the 100 most prevalent clones. Clones were defined as Susac-specific if absent from the healthy and MS cohorts, from approximately 1,100 published viral clones and from other ImmuneACCESS disease sequences. TCRdb reanalyzed the raw reads on its own, using fastp at Q25 for trimming and MiXCR for clone calling, and kept in-frame beta chains. Rows with one shared CDR3 protein collapse into an entry with the most common genes and DNA. What appears here as the V and J calls and clone size reflects TCRdb's work, not the paper's. For this sample the table gives approximately 120,000 distinct CDR3 sequences, of which more than 90% were detected only once. The top ten constitute over 0.07% of the sample.

The receptor was isolated from a human donor in good health. The sequence joins TRBV20-1 to TRBJ2-1; the D gene cannot be named for sure. Specimen: CD4+ T cells from PBMCs. CDR3 reads: CSARRLVQPRNEQFF. The nucleotide sequence is TGCAGTGCTAGACGGCTTGTCCAACCGAGGAATGAGCAGTTCTTC.